This T cell receptor (beta chain) was profiled in a study of T cell repertoires in cytomegalovirus infection. Study overall: HLA-B-restricted CMV epitopes that are well studied, plus recently identified HLA-C-restricted ones, were used by the study. CMV infection and matching HLA type were both indicated by public TCR beta signatures.

A note on this clonotype: What it recognizes is unknown.

MiXCR, run by TCRdb on the reads, gives a single entry per CDR3 protein. Here the sample spans around 430,000 distinct CDR3 sequences, about 39% being singletons. This CDR3 contains 15 residues. Germline trimming cut 1 base from V and 9 bases from J; bases unmatched to any gene: 4. CDR1 and CDR2 from the germline V gene are SNHLY and FYNNEI. This chain links TRBV2 with TRBJ1-6, with 9 positions matching TRBD1. The sequence derives from a human donor in good health (CMV status not recorded). Some clones in this sample may be carry-over from other donors' samples. Here the sequenced sample was cultured PBMCs, taken from culture after CMV antigen stimulation. The CDR3 DNA reads TGTGCCAGCAGTGAAGAGGGGACAGGGTCTTCACCCCTCCACTTT. Amino acid sequence: CASSEEGTGSSPLHF.